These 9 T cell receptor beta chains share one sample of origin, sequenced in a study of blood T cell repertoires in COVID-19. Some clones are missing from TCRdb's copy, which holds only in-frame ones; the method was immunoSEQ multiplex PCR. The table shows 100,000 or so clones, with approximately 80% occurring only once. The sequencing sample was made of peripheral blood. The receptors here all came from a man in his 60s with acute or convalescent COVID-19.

In nucleotides, the CDR3 is TGTGCCAGCAGTACTACGTACCAAGAGACCCAGTACTTC. Its protein product is CASSTTYQETQYF. V is TRBV9 and J is TRBJ2-5; unclear D gene. The CDR3 spans 13 residues. V was trimmed by 5 bases and J by 0 bases, leaving 8 bases between them. The germline V gene encodes CDR1 SGDLS and CDR2 YYNGEE. The variable domain in full, completed from reference TRBV9 and TRBJ2-5, reads DSGVTQTPKHLITATGQRVTLRCSPRSGDLSVYWYQQSLDQGLQFLIQYYNGEERAKGNILERFSAQQFPDLHSELNLSSLELGDSALYFCASSTTYQETQYFGPGTRLLVL.

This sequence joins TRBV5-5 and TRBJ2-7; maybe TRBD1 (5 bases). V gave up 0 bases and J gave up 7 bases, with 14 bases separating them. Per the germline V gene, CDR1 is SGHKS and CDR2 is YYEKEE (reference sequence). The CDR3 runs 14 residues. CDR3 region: CASSLEGLVGEQYV. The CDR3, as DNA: TGTGCCAGCAGCTTGGAGGGGCTAGTGGGAGAGCAGTACGTC.

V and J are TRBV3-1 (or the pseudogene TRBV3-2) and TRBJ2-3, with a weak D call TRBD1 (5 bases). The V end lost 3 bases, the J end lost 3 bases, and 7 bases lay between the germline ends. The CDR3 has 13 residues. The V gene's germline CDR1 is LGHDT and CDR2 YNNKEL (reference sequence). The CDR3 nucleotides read TGTGCCAGCAGCCATGGACAAACAGATACGCAGTATTTT. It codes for CASSHGQTDTQYF.

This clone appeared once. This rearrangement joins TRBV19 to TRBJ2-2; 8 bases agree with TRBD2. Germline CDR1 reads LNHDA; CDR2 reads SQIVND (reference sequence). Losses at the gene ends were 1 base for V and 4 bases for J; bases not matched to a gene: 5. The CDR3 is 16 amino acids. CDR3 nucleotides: TGTGCCAGTAGTATAGCACTAGCGGTCCTCACCGGGGAGCTGTTTTTT. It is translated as CASSIALAVLTGELFF.

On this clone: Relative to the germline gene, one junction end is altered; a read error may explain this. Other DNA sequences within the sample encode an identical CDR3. CDR3 in DNA: TGTGCTTGGAGTGTAACCCCCAGGTACGAGCAGTACTTC. It translates to CAWSVTPRYEQYF. The V gene is TRBV30, the J gene TRBJ2-7; unclear D gene. The CDR3 spans 13 residues. The germline gives CDR1 GTSNPN, CDR2 SVGIG (reference sequence).

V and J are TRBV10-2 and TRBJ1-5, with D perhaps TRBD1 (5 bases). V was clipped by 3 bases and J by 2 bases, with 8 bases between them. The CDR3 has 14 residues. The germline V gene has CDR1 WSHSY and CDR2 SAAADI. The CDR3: CASSDGGGNQPQHF. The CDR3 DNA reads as TGCGCCAGCAGTGACGGGGGTGGCAATCAGCCCCAGCATTTT.

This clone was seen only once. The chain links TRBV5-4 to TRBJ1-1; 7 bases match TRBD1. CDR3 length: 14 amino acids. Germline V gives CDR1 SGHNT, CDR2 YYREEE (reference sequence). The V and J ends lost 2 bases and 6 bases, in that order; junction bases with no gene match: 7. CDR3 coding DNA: TGTGCCAGCAGCTTCAAGGGGGCAAACGCTGAAGCTTTCTTT. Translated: CASSFKGANAEAFF.

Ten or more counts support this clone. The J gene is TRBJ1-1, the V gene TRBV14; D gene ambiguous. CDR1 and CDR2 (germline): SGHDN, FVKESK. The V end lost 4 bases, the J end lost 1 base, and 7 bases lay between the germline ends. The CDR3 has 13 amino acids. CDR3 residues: CASSRQENTEAFF. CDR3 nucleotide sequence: TGTGCCAGCAGCCGCCAGGAGAACACTGAAGCTTTCTTT.

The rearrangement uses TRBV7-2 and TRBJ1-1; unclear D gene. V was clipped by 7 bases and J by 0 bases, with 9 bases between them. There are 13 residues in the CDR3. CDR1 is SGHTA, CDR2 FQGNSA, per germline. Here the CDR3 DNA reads TGTGCCAGCAAGAACTACTTGAACACTGAAGCTTTCTTT. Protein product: CASKNYLNTEAFF.